The T cell receptor (beta chain) under discussion was sequenced for a study of shared clonotypes between healthy human individuals. Here immunoSEQ multiplex PCR was the method, and the copy in TCRdb shows in-frame clones only, minus some. This table has 2 million to 2.5 million clones, 85% to 95% appearing once. This clone was counted once. The germline CDR1 and CDR2 sequences are SGHTA and FQGTGA. Trimming removed 3 bases at V and 2 bases at J, with 7 bases between. This CDR3 region has 13 residues. This clonotype was sampled from a man aged 18 to 35 in good health. Some clones in this sample may be carry-over from other donors' samples. Sample: naive CD4+ T cells from PBMCs. Specified subset: CD45RA+ positively selected. The chain combines TRBV7-3 with TRBJ2-5, with D unclear. The DNA for the CDR3 is TGTGCCAGCAGCTTTGAAATGCAAGAGACCCAGTACTTC. It specifies CASSFEMQETQYF.